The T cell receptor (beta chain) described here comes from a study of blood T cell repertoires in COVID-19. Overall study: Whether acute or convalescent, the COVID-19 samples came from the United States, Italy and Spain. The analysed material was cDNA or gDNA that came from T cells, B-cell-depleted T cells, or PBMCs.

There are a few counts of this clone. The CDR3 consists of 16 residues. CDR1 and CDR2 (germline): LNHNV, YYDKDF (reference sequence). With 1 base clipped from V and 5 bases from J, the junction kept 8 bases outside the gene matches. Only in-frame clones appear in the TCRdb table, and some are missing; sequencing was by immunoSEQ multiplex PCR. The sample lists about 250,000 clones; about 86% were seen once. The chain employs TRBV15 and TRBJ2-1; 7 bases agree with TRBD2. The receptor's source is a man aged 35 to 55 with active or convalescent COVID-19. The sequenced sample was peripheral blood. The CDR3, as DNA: TGTGCCACCAGCAGAGTGTCTAGCGGACCACACAATGAGCAGTTCTTC. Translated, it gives CATSRVSSGPHNEQFF.